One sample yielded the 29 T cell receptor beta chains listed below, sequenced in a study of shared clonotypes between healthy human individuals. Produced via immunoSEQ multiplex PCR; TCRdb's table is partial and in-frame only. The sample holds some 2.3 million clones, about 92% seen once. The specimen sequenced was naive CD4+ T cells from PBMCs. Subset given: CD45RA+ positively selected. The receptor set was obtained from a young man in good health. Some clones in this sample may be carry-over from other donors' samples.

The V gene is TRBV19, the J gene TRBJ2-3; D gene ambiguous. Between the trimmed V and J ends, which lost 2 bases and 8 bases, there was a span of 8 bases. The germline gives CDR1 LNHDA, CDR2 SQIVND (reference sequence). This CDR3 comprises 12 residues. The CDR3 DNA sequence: TGTGCCAGTAGTATAACGGGCTCTACGCAGTATTTT. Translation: CASSITGSTQYF.

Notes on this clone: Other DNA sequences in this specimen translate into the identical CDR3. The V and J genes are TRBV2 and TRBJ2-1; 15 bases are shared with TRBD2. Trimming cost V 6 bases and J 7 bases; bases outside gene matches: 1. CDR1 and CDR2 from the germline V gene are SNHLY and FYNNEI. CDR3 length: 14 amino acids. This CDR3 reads CASRGLAGGNEQFF. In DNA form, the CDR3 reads TGTGCCAGCAGGGGACTAGCGGGAGGTAATGAGCAGTTCTTC.

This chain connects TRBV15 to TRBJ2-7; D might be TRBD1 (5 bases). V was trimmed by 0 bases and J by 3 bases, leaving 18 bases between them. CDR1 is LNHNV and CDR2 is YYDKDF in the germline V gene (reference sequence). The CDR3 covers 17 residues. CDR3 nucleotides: TGTGCCACCAGCAGAGATAAGACACCAAAGGGGCTCTACGAGCAGTACTTC. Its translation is CATSRDKTPKGLYEQYF.

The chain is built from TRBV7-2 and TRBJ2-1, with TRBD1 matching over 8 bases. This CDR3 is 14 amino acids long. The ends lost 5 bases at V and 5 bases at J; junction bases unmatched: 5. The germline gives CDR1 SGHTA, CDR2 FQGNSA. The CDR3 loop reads CASSKTGADNEQFF. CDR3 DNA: TGTGCCAGCAGCAAGACAGGGGCTGACAATGAGCAGTTCTTC.

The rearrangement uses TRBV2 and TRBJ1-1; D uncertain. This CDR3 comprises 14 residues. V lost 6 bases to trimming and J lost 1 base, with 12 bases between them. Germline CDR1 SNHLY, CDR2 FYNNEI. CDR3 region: CASRPMTGNTEAFF. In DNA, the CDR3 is TGTGCCAGCAGACCGATGACGGGGAACACTGAAGCTTTCTTT. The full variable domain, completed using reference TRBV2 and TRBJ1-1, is EPEVTQTPSHQVTQMGQEVILRCVPISNHLYFYWYRQILGQKVEFLVSFYNNEISEKSEIFDDQFSVERPDGSNFTLKIRSTKLEDSAMYFCASRPMTGNTEAFFGQGTRLTVV.

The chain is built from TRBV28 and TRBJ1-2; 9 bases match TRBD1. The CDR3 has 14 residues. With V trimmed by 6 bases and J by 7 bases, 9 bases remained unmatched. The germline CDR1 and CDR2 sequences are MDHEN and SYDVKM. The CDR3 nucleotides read TGTGCCAGCAGACTCACAGGGGGCAGGTTTGGCTACACCTTC. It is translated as CASRLTGGRFGYTF.

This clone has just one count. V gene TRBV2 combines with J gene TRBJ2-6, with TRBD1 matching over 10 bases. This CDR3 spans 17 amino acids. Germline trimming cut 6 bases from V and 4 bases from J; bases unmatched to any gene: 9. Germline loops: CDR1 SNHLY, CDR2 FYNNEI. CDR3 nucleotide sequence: TGTGCCAGCAGAGACCGGGACAGGGGAGTGGGGGCCAACGTCCTGACTTTC. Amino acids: CASRDRDRGVGANVLTF.

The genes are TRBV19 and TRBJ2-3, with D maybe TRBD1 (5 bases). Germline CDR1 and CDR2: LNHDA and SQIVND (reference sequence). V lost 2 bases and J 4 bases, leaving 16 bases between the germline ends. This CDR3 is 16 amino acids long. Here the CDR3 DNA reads TGTGCCAGTAGTATAATGTTGACAGTTTCGCCAGATACGCAGTATTTT. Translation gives CASSIMLTVSPDTQYF.

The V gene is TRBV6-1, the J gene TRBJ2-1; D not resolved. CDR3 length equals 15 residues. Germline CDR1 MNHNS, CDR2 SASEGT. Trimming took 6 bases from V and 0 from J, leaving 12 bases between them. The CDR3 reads CASSPPKSSYNEQFF. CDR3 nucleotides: TGTGCCAGCAGCCCCCCTAAGAGCTCCTACAATGAGCAGTTCTTC.

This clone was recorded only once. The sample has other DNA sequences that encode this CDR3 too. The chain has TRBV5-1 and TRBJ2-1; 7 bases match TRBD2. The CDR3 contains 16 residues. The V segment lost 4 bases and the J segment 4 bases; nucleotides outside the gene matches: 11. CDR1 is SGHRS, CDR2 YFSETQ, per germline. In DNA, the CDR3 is TGCGCCAGCAGCCTGGAGGCTAGCGGAGCGTACAATGAGCAGTTCTTC. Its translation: CASSLEASGAYNEQFF. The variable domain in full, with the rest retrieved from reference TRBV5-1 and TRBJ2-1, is KAGVTQTPRYLIKTRGQQVTLSCSPISGHRSVSWYQQTPGQGLQFLFEYFSETQRNKGNFPGRFSGRQFSNSRSEMNVSTLELGDSALYLCASSLEASGAYNEQFFGPGTRLTVL.

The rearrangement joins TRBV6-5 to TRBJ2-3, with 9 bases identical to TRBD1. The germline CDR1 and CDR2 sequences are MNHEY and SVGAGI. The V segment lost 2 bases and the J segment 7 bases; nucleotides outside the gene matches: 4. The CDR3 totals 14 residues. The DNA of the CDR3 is TGTGCCAGCAGTTACCGGGACAGGGCTTATACGCAGTATTTT. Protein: CASSYRDRAYTQYF.

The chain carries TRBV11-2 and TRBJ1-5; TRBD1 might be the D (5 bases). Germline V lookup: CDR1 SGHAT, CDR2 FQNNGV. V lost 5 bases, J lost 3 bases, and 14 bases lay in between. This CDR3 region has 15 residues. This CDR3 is CASSPRDSHNQPQHF. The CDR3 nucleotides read TGTGCCAGCAGCCCCCGCGACAGCCACAATCAGCCCCAGCATTTT.

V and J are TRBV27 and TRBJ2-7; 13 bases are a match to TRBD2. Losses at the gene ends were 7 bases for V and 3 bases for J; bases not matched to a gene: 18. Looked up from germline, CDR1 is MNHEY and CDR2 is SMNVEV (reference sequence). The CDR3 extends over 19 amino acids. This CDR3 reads CASKGGRNNRTSGSYEQYF. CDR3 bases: TGTGCCAGCAAGGGGGGACGGAATAATCGGACTAGCGGGAGCTACGAGCAGTACTTC.

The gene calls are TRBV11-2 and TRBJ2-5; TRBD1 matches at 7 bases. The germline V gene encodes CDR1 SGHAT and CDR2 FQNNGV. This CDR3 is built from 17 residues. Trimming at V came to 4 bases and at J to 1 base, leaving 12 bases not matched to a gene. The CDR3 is CASSSWEQGFIQETQYF. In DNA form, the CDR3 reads TGTGCCAGCAGCTCCTGGGAACAGGGGTTTATCCAAGAGACCCAGTACTTC.

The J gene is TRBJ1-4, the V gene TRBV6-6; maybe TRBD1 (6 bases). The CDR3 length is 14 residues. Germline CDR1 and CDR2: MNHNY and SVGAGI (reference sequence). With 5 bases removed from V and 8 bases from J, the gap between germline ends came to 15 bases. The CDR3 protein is CASSPSDSKEKLFF. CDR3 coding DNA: TGTGCCAGCAGTCCGTCGGACAGTAAAGAAAAACTGTTTTTT.

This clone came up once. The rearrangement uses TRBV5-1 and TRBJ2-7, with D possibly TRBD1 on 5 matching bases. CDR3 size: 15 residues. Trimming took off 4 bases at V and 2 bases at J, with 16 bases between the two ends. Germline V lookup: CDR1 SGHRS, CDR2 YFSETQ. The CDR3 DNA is TGCGCCAGCAGCCCGACAGCTCAAAAGACCTACGAGCAGTACTTC. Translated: CASSPTAQKTYEQYF.

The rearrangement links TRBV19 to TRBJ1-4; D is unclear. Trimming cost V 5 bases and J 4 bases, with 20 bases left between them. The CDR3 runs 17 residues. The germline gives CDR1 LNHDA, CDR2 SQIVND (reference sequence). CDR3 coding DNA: TGTGCCAGTAGTTTCCAAACGGGCCCCGTGCTTAATGAAAAACTGTTTTTT. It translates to CASSFQTGPVLNEKLFF. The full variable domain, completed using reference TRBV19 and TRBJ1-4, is DGGITQSPKYLFRKEGQNVTLSCEQNLNHDAMYWYRQDPGQGLRLIYYSQIVNDFQKGDIAEGYSVSREKKESFPLTVTSAQKNPTAFYLCASSFQTGPVLNEKLFFGSGTQLSVL.

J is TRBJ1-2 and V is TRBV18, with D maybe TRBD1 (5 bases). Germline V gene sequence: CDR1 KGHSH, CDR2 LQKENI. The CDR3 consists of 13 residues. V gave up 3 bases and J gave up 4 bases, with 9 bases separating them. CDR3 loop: CASSPGDPYGYTF. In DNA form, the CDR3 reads TGTGCCAGCTCACCGGGGGACCCCTATGGCTACACCTTC.

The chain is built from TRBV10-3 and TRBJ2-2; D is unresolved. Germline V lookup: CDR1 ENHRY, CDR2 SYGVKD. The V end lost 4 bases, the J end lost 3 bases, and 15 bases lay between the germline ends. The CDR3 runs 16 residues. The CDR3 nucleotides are TGTGCCATCAGTGCGCGCCGACGTGGGGACACCGGGGAGCTGTTTTTT. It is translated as CAISARRRGDTGELFF.

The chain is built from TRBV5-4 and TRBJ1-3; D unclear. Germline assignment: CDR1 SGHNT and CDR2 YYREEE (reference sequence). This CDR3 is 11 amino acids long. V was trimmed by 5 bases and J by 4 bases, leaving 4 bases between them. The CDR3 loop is CASRTGNTIYF. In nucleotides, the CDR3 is TGTGCCAGCAGAACAGGAAACACCATATATTTT.

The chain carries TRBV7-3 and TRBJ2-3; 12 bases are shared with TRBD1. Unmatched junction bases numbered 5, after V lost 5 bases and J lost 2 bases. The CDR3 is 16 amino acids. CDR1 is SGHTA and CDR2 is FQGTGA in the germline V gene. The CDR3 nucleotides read TGTGCCAGCAGCCCTGGGACAGGGGGCCACACAGATACGCAGTATTTT. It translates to CASSPGTGGHTDTQYF.

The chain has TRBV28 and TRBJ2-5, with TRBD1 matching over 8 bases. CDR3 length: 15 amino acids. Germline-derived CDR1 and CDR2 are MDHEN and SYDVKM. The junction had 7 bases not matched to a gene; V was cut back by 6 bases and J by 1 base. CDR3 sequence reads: CASRKTGAVQETQYF. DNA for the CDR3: TGTGCCAGCAGGAAGACAGGGGCGGTCCAAGAGACCCAGTACTTC.

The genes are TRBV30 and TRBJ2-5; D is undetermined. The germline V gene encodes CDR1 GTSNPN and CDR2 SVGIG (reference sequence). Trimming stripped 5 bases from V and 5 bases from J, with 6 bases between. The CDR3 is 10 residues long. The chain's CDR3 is CAWRVETQYF. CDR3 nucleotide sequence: TGTGCCTGGCGCGTGGAGACCCAGTACTTC.

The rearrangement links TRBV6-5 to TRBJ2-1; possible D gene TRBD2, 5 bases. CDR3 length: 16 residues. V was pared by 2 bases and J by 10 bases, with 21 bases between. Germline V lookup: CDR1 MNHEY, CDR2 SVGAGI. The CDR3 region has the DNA TGTGCCAGCAGTTACAGGCATGGAACAACTAGAGTCGAGCAGTTCTTC. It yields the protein CASSYRHGTTRVEQFF.

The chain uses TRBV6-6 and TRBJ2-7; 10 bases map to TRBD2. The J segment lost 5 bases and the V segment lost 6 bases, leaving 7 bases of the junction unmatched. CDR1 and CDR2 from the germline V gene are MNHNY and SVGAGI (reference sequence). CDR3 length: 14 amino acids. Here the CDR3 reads CASRVTSGSDEQYF. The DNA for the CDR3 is TGTGCCAGCAGGGTGACTAGCGGGTCCGACGAGCAGTACTTC.

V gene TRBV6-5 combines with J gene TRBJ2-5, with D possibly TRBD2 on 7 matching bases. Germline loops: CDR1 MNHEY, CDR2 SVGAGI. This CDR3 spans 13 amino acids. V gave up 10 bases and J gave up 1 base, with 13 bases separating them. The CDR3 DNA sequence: TGTGCCACCGGGGGGCCGACCCAAGAGACCCAGTACTTC. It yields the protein CATGGPTQETQYF.

CDR3 region: CASSLLAGGTYNEQFF. The CDR3 DNA reads TGTGCCAGCAGTCTACTAGCGGGAGGGACCTACAATGAGCAGTTCTTC. This chain connects TRBV27 to TRBJ2-1; 13 nucleotides align to TRBD2. The germline gives CDR1 MNHEY, CDR2 SMNVEV (reference sequence). CDR3 length: 16 residues. Unmatched junction bases numbered 3, after V lost 5 bases and J lost 2 bases.

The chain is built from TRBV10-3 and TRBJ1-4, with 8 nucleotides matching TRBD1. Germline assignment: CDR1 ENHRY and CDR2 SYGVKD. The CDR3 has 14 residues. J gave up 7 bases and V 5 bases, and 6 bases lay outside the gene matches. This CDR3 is CAISLDREGEKLFF. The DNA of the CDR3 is TGTGCCATCAGTTTGGACAGGGAAGGTGAAAAACTGTTTTTT.

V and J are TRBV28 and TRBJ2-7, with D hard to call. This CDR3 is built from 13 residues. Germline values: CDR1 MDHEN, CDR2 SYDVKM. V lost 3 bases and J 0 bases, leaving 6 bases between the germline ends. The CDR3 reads CASSFQDSYEQYF. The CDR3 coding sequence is TGTGCCAGCAGTTTTCAGGACTCCTACGAGCAGTACTTC.